Shown below are 4 T cell receptor beta chains from a single sample sequenced in a study of blood T cell repertoires in COVID-19. Sequenced by immunoSEQ multiplex PCR; TCRdb stores in-frame clones only, minus some. The table lists fewer than 450,000 clones, over 70% of them singletons. Sequencing used peripheral blood. Source of these receptors: a woman aged 45 to 65 with COVID-19, enrolled during active disease.

The chain carries TRBV19 and TRBJ2-4; the match to TRBD1 covers 10 bases. Germline CDR1 reads LNHDA; CDR2 reads SQIVND (reference sequence). This CDR3 contains 16 residues. J was trimmed by 8 bases and V by 9 bases; bases with no gene match: 16. CDR3: CASQYNPGQGGDIQYF. CDR3 nucleotide sequence: TGTGCCAGCCAGTATAACCCCGGACAGGGGGGGGACATTCAGTACTTC.

This clone has only a few counts. The chain couples TRBV3-1 (or the pseudogene TRBV3-2) to TRBJ2-1; 15 nucleotides match TRBD2. Germline loops: CDR1 LGHDT, CDR2 YNNKEL (reference sequence). CDR3 length: 22 amino acids. Germline trimming cut 0 bases from V and 1 base from J; bases unmatched to any gene: 13. The CDR3: CASSQDLIPGLAGGWSYNEQFF. The CDR3 DNA is TGTGCCAGCAGCCAAGATCTTATCCCGGGACTAGCGGGAGGATGGTCCTACAATGAGCAGTTCTTC.

The gene calls are TRBV5-1 and TRBJ2-7, with 10 nucleotides matching TRBD2. The germline CDR1 and CDR2 sequences are SGHRS and YFSETQ. V lost 3 bases, J lost 6 bases, and 12 bases stayed unmatched. CDR3 length: 16 residues. The CDR3 reads CASSSSPSGSSGEQYF. Here the CDR3 DNA reads TGCGCCAGCAGCTCTTCCCCTAGCGGGAGTTCGGGCGAGCAGTACTTC.

V is TRBV5-6 and J is TRBJ1-4; D gene unclear. CDR1 and CDR2 (germline): SGHDT, YYEEEE. The CDR3 runs 16 residues. The V and J ends lost 0 bases and 8 bases respectively, with 17 bases between them. CDR3 amino acids: CASSLALGRREEKLFF. In nucleotides, the CDR3 is TGTGCCAGCAGCTTGGCCCTGGGGAGGAGAGAGGAAAAACTGTTTTTT.